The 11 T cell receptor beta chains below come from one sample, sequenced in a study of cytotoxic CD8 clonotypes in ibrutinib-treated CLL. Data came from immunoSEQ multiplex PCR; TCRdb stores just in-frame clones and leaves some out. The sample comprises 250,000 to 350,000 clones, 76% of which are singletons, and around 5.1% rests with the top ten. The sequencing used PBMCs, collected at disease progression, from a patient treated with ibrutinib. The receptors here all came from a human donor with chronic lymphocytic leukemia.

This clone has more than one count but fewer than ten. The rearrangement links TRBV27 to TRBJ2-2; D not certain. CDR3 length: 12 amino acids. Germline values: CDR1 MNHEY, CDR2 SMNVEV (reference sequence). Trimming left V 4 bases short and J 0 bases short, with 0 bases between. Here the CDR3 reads CASSSNTGELFF. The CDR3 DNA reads TGTGCCAGCAGTTCGAACACCGGGGAGCTGTTTTTT.

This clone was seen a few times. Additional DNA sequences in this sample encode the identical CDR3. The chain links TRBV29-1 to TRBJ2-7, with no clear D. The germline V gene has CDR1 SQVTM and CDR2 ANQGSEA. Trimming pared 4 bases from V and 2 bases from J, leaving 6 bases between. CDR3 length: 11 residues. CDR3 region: CSVGTTYEQYF. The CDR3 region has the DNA TGCAGCGTTGGCACCACCTACGAGCAGTACTTC.

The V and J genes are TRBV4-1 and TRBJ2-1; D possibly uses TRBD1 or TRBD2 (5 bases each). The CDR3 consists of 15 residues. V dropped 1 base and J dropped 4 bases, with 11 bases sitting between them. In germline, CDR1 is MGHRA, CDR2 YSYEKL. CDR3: CASSQGDGDYNEQFF. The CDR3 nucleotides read TGCGCCAGCAGCCAAGGGGACGGGGATTACAATGAGCAGTTCTTC.

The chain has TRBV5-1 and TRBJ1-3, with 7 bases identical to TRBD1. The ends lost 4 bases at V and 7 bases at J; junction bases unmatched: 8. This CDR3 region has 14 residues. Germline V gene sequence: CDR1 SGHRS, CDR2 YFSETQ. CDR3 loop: CASSEGTAGNTIYF. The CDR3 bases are TGCGCCAGCAGCGAAGGGACAGCGGGTAACACCATATATTTT.

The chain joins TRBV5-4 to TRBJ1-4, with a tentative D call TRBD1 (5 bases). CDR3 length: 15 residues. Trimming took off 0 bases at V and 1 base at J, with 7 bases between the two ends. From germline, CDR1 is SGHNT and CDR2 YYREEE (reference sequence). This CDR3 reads CASSLVGETNEKLFF. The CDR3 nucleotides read TGTGCCAGCAGCTTGGTGGGGGAAACTAATGAAAAACTGTTTTTT. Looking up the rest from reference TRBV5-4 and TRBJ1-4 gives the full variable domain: ETGVTQSPTHLIKTRGQQVTLRCSSQSGHNTVSWYQQALGQGPQFIFQYYREEENGRGNFPPRFSGLQFPNYSSELNVNALELDDSALYLCASSLVGETNEKLFFGSGTQLSVL.

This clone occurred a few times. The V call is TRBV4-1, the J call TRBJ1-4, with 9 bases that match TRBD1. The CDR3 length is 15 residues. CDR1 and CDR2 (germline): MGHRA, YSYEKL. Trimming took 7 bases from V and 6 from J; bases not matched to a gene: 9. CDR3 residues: CASTLTGTGYEKLFF. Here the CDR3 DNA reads TGCGCCAGCACACTCACCGGGACAGGGTATGAAAAACTGTTTTTT.

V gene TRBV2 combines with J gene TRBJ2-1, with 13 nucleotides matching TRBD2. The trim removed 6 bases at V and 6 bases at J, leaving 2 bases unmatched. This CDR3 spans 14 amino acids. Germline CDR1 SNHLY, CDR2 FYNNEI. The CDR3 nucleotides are TGTGCCAGCAGGAGACTAGCGGGAGGCAATGAGCAGTTCTTC. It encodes CASRRLAGGNEQFF. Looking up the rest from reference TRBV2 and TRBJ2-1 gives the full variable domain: EPEVTQTPSHQVTQMGQEVILRCVPISNHLYFYWYRQILGQKVEFLVSFYNNEISEKSEIFDDQFSVERPDGSNFTLKIRSTKLEDSAMYFCASRRLAGGNEQFFGPGTRLTVL.

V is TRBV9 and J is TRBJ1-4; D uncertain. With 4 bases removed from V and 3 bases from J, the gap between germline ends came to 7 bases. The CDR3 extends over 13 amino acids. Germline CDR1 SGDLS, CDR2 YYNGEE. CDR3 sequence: CASSKGANEKLFF. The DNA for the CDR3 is TGTGCCAGCAGCAAGGGAGCTAATGAAAAACTGTTTTTT.

CDR3 loop: CASSLGTFYEQYF. In DNA, the CDR3 is TGTGCCAGCAGCTTAGGGACCTTTTACGAGCAGTACTTC. The gene calls are TRBV11-3 and TRBJ2-7; no clear D gene. CDR1 is SGHNT and CDR2 is YENEEA in the germline V gene. The V gene lost 1 base and the J gene lost 4 bases, with 8 bases spanning the gap. CDR3 length: 13 residues.

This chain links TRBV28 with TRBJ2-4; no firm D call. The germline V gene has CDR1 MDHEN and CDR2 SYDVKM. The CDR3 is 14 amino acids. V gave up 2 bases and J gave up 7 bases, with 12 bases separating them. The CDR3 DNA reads TGTGCCAGCAGTTTAATGGCAGGTGGCAACATTCAGTACTTC. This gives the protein CASSLMAGGNIQYF.

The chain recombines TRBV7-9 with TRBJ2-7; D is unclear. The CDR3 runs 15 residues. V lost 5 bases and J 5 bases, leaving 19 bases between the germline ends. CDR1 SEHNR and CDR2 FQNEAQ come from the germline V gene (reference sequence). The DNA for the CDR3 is TGTGCCAGCAGCCTAGTTGGCGGAAATCCTAACGAGCAGTACTTC. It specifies CASSLVGGNPNEQYF. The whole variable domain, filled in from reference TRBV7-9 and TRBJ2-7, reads DTGVSQNPRHKITKRGQNVTFRCDPISEHNRLYWYRQTLGQGPEFLTYFQNEAQLEKSRLLSDRFSAERPKGSFSTLEIQRTEQGDSAMYLCASSLVGGNPNEQYFGPGTRLTVT.